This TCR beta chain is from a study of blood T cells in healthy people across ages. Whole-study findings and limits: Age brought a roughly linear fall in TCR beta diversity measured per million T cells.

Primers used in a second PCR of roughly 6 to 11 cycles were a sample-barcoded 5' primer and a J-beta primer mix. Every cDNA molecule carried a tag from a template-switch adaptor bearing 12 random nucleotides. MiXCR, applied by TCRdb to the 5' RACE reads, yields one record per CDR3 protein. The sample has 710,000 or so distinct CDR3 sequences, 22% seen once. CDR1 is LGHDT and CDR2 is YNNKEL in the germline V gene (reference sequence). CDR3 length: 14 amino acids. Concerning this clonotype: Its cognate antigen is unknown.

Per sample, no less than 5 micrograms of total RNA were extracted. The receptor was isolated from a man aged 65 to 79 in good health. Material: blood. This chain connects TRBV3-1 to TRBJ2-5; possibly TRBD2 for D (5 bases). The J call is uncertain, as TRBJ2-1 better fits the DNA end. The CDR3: CASSPRTTRDEQFF. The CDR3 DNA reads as TGTGCCAGCAGCCCCCGGACCACTAGGGATGAGCAGTTCTTC.